This entry is about one TCR beta chain. The antigen remains unidentified. The data originate from a study of early T cells in non-severe SARS-CoV-2 infection. Overall study: Chains were unpaired, as sequencing was done on bulk RNA from unsorted whole blood.

Individual cDNA molecules received unique molecular identifiers. TCRdb reprocessed the 5' RACE reads via MiXCR and lists one record per CDR3 protein. The sample lists tens of thousands of distinct CDR3 sequences; approximately 3.9% were seen once. Germline trimming cut 1 base from V and 0 bases from J; bases unmatched to any gene: 5. CDR3 size: 16 residues. Germline CDR1 DFQATT, CDR2 SNEGSKA (reference sequence). The study's findings and limits: Sequences matched to VDJdb favored anti-spike CD8 responses, while private and CD4 specificities were missed.

The chain uses TRBV20-1 and TRBJ2-1, with 8 positions matching TRBD2. The sequencing input was whole blood. The receptor was derived from an adult who was a healthcare worker with PCR-confirmed SARS-CoV-2 infection or an uninfected control (not recorded which). The CDR3 DNA sequence: TGCAGTGCTAGAGTGGGGACTAGTAGCTCCTACAATGAGCAGTTCTTC. It yields the protein CSARVGTSSSYNEQFF.